In its sample, the clone carrying this TCR beta chain was seen once. This specimen belongs to a study of blood T cell repertoires in COVID-19. Background on the study: Sources were T cells, B-cell-depleted T cells, or PBMCs; the material itself was cDNA or gDNA.

Source study methods: Scientists estimated how many nucleated cells there were by amplifying reference gene primers. The protocol was immunoSEQ multiplex PCR, while the TCRdb copy is restricted to in-frame clones and leaves out a portion. The V and J calls and clone size are taken from that table; D and trimming were inferred from the DNA. The repertoire has around 31,000 clones, 86% of them found once; the top ten carry about a quarter. J was trimmed by 3 bases and V by 2 bases; bases with no gene match: 7. Germline values: CDR1 GTSNPN, CDR2 SVGIG (reference sequence). This CDR3 is built from 16 residues.

The V call is TRBV30, the J call TRBJ1-4; the match to TRBD1 covers 9 bases. This receptor was identified in a human donor with active COVID-19. The donor label of this sample is uncertain. The sequencing input was peripheral blood. CDR3 loop: CAWSIGTGSSNEKLFF. CDR3 DNA sequence: TGTGCCTGGAGTATCGGGACAGGGAGTTCTAATGAAAAACTGTTTTTT.